This T cell receptor beta chain was observed in a study of blood T cell repertoires in COVID-19. Study-wide context: COVID-19 samples, acute and convalescent, were from the United States, Italy and Spain. The analysed material was cDNA or gDNA that came from T cells, B-cell-depleted T cells, or PBMCs.

Methods used by the authors: Nucleated cell number was recorded as an estimate derived from reference gene primer amplification. TCRdb's table, derived via immunoSEQ multiplex PCR, lists solely in-frame clones and lacks some. Clone size and V and J calls were adopted from that table, with D and trimming inferred from the DNA. The data show some 180,000 clones, approximately 85% seen once. Germline CDR1 reads MNHNS; CDR2 reads SASEGT. The CDR3 is 14 amino acids. After removal of 1 base from V and 7 bases from J, the junction contained 7 bases not matched to a gene. Material for sequencing was peripheral blood. This clonotype originated in a woman aged 55-69 years with acute or convalescent COVID-19. The rearrangement joins TRBV6-1 to TRBJ2-7; 7 bases are a match to TRBD2. The CDR3 region is CASSEGAGAQEQYF. The CDR3 DNA reads as TGTGCCAGCAGTGAAGGGGCGGGAGCCCAAGAGCAGTACTTC.